Included here is one T cell receptor (beta chain) sequence, with context. No cognate antigen has been identified for it. No much larger clone is present one base from it, and per-base qualities are unavailable. The method behind the library was the immunoSEQ multiplex PCR assay. From the authors' description of their analysis: To diagnose cytomegalovirus status from the catalog of TCR beta chain sequences, a statistical classification framework was built. TCRdb took this table from immuneACCESS and kept in-frame rearrangements with V and J called. Such tables lack part of the clones; where checked against another copy, unresolved V genes explain under half of the gap, and the rest is unexplained. That table gives V, J and clone size, and the DNA gave D and trimming. The sample yields over 75,000 clones; approximately 90% were counted once. The ten largest account for about 1.9% of the sample. The donors belonged to the validation cohort of 120 subjects, which was separate from the roughly 670-subject first cohort.

The data derive from a study of cytomegalovirus exposure and HLA in healthy donors (dated by TCRdb to between 2016 and 2019). In terms of the full investigation: According to a later analysis, one platform produced both the approximately 110 validation repertoires and the 666 repertoires of the first cohort. Besides the first cohort of roughly 700 subjects, a separate validation cohort made up of over 100 different subjects was used. To predict cytomegalovirus infection status, the study brought together high-throughput TCR immunosequencing, statistical association of individual TCRs with disease status, and machine learning. The study aimed to test whether signatures of past pathogen exposure could be identified by cataloging public T cell receptors.

The paper as a whole reports these results and caveats: In both the original and validation cohorts, the classifier was reported to diagnose cytomegalovirus status with high specificity and sensitivity. A later analysis had no HLA typing for the validation cohort, so co-occurrence there was scored across all 110 or so repertoires. In vitro tests confirmed that a few of the cytomegalovirus-associated TCR beta chains recognize cytomegalovirus antigens. Of the cluster scores, roughly 95% were above 0 in a later analysis, which found that TCRs clustered in the first cohort also tended to co-occur in the 95 to 150 validation repertoires. The study listed around 160 TCR beta chains as associated with cytomegalovirus. The authors suggested that the approach could potentially be extended to other disease states and immunological phenotypes. While some public TCRs were present in many individuals, most TCR sequences turned up only very rarely across donors.

The germline V gene sets CDR1 to MNHNS and CDR2 to SASEGT. The cysteine opens and the phenylalanine closes a CDR3 of 14 amino acids. Left in the record is the CDR3 DNA by itself, 42 bases read in frame from the first base. V loses 8 bases of germline sequence and J loses 5 bases, and the interval between the two ends is 13 bases. Source material: PBMCs. The receptor's source is a man aged 30 to 39 in good health and CMV-seronegative. The V and J genes are TRBV6-1 and TRBJ2-6; perhaps TRBD1 is the D gene, with 5 bases matching. The nucleotide sequence is given as TGTGCCAGCGAACAGGATGACTGGGCCAACGTCCTGACTTTC. The resulting protein is CASEQDDWANVLTF.